The sequence of this T cell receptor (beta chain) was determined in a study of blood T cells in healthy people across ages. The length of the CDR3 is 12 residues. The trim removed 5 bases at V and 3 bases at J, leaving 4 bases unmatched. In germline, CDR1 is SQVTM, CDR2 ANQGSEA. Study-wide results and limits: There was a strong correlation between TCR beta diversity and naive T cell percentage. A roughly linear age-dependent decrease characterized TCR beta diversity per million T cells.

Using a J-beta primer mix together with a sample-barcoded 5' primer, a second PCR was run for 7 to 11 cycles. Every cDNA molecule carried a tag from a template-switch adaptor bearing 12 random nucleotides. TCRdb redid the calling of the 5' RACE reads with MiXCR, one entry per CDR3 protein. This table has just over 1 million distinct CDR3 sequences, 45% appearing once. Many counts were recorded for this clonotype. The antigen remains undetermined. Sequencing was performed on blood. The TCR originated in a woman aged 55-75 years in good health. The V call is TRBV29-1, the J call TRBJ2-7; 7 bases agree with TRBD2. CDR3 sequence (DNA): TGCAGCGTTTCGGGGGGTATCTACGAGCAGTACTTC. It is translated as CSVSGGIYEQYF.